This T cell receptor (beta chain) appears in the sequencing data of a study of cytomegalovirus exposure and HLA in healthy donors. Donors sampled were nominally healthy, though unrecorded immune exposures were likely. CDR3 size: 16 residues. J gave up 8 bases and V 5 bases, and 18 bases lay outside the gene matches. Per the germline V gene, CDR1 is GTSNPN and CDR2 is SVGIG (reference sequence). The PCR was carried out with 60 Vbeta primers and 13 Jbeta primers. TCRdb's copy holds only in-frame clones and misses some; the assay was immunoSEQ multiplex PCR. This sample has 150,000 to 200,000 clones, with about 80% found just once. This clone is a singleton in its sample.

The clonotype comes from a man in his thirties or forties in good health and CMV-seronegative. The specimen was PBMCs. The chain combines TRBV30 with TRBJ1-2; 9 bases match TRBD1. Here the CDR3 DNA reads TGTGCCTGGGTGATTCCGGGACAGGGTAGGATTAGGGGCTACACCTTC. This codes for CAWVIPGQGRIRGYTF.